Below, one T cell receptor beta chain is given with its context. The germline gives CDR1 KGHSH, CDR2 LQKENI. V was clipped by 3 bases and J by 3 bases; unmatched bases: 9. CDR3 length equals 17 residues. This table comes from immunoSEQ multiplex PCR, and its TCRdb copy is limited to in-frame clones, with some not included. In the table there are roughly 160,000 clones, more than 75% of which are singletons. These data are taken from a study of blood T cell repertoires in COVID-19. The sequence was collected from a man between 40 and 49 years old with acute or convalescent COVID-19. The chain has TRBV18 and TRBJ2-1, with 9 bases matching TRBD2. Input material: peripheral blood. CDR3 amino acids: CASSPPSGTSSYNEQFF. Written as DNA, the CDR3 is TGTGCCAGCTCACCTCCTTCCGGGACTAGCAGCTACAATGAGCAGTTCTTC.